Listed below are T cell receptor beta chains from one sample, sequenced in a study of T-cell memory formation after mild COVID-19. TCRdb re-called the 5' RACE reads with MiXCR, one entry per CDR3 protein. The repertoire holds more than 80,000 distinct CDR3 sequences, with approximately 13% as singletons. The sequencing sample was made of PBMCs or a T cell subset sorted from them (not recorded which). These receptors were taken from an adult woman who had mild COVID-19 (a few samples of this study predate the infection). Cell type and time point are not known. Both conserved end residues are part of each CDR3. A D gene is named only where the DNA matches it firmly. Expanded clones are given a class, and other clones once, few, many or no size at all.

CDR3: CATSNRDSSQETQYF
DNA: TGTGCCACCAGTAACCGGGACAGTTCACAAGAGACCCAGTACTTC
V: TRBV24-1
D: TRBD1
J: TRBJ2-5
size: few

CDR3: CATSAGLAEELFF
DNA: TGTGCCACCAGCGCCGGACTAGCTGAGGAGCTGTTTTTT
V: TRBV15
D: TRBD2
J: TRBJ2-2
size: -

CDR3: CASSPLGRETEAFF
DNA: TGCGCCAGCAGCCCCTTAGGGAGGGAGACTGAAGCTTTCTTT
V: TRBV5-1
D: -
J: TRBJ1-1
size: -

CDR3: CASSVGGSGGDTQYF
DNA: TGTGCCAGCAGCGTAGGTGGTAGCGGGGGAGATACGCAGTATTTT
V: TRBV9
D: TRBD2
J: TRBJ2-3
size: -

CDR3: CASSFPGLPNEQFF
DNA: TGTGCCAGCAGTTTTCCCGGGCTCCCCAATGAGCAGTTCTTC
V: TRBV12-3/TRBV12-4
D: -
J: TRBJ2-1
size: few

CDR3: CASSPVGLPPEQFF
DNA: TGTGCCAGCAGCCCAGTGGGACTCCCTCCCGAGCAGTTCTTC
V: TRBV7-9
D: -
J: TRBJ2-1
size: few

CDR3: CASSLEGSNQPQHF
DNA: TGCGCCAGCAGCTTGGAAGGGAGCAATCAGCCCCAGCATTTT
V: TRBV5-1
D: -
J: TRBJ1-5
size: few

CDR3: CASGVLETQYF
DNA: TGTGCCAGCGGGGTTCTGGAGACCCAGTACTTC
V: TRBV5-5
D: -
J: TRBJ2-5
size: -

CDR3: CASSQPFFATNEKLFF
DNA: TGCGCCAGCAGCCAGCCCTTTTTTGCAACTAATGAAAAACTGTTTTTT
V: TRBV4-1
D: -
J: TRBJ1-4
size: -

CDR3: CASSLDVQETQYF
DNA: TGTGCCAGCAGCTTAGATGTTCAAGAGACCCAGTACTTC
V: TRBV9
D: -
J: TRBJ2-5
size: few